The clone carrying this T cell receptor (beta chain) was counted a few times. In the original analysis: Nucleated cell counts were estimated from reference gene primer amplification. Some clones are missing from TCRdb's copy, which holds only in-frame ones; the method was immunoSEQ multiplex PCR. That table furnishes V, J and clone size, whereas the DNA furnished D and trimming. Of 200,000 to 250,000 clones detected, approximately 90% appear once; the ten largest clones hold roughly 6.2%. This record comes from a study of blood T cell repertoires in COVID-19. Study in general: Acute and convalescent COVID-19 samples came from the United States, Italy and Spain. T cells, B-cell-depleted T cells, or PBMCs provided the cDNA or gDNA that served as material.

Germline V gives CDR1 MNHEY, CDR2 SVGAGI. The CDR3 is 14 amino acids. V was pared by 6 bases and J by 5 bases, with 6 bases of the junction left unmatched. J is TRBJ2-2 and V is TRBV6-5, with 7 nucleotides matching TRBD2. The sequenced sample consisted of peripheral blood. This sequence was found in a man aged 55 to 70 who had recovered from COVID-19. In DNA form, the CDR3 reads TGTGCCAGCAGGTGGCTAGCGGCAACCGGGGAGCTGTTTTTT. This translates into CASRWLAATGELFF.